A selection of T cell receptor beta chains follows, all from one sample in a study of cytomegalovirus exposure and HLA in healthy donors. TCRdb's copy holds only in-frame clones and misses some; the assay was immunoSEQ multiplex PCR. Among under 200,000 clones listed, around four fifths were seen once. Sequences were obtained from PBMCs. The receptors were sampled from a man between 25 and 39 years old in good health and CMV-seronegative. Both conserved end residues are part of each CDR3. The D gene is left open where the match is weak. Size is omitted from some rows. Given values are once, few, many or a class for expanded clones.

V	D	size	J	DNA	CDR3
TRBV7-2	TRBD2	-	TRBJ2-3	TGTGCCAGCAGCTTAGCGCTACTAGCGGGGACAGATACGCAGTATTTT	CASSLALLAGTDTQYF
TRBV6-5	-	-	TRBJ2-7	TGTGCCAGCAGCCGGAAGTTTGACAGTTCCTACGAGCAGTACTTC	CASSRKFDSSYEQYF
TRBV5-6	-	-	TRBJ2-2	TGTGCCAGCTGGAGGGACAGCGGACAGAACACCGGGGAGCTGTTTTTT	CASWRDSGQNTGELFF
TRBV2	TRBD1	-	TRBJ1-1	TGTGCCAGCAGTCCCGACAGGGGTATTGTTGCTTTCTTT	CASSPDRGIVAFF
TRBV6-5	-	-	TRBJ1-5	TGTGCCAGCCGGGGGGGGAGCAATCAGCCCCAGCATTTT	CASRGGSNQPQHF
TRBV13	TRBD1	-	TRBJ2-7	TGTGCCAGCAGCTTTGAACAGGGGGTCTACGAGCAGTACTTC	CASSFEQGVYEQYF
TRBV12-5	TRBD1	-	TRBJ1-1	TGTGCTAGTGGTTTAGGGGGCGAAGGGTCTGAAGCTTTCTTT	CASGLGGEGSEAFF
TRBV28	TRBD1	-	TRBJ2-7	TGTGCCAGCAGTTCAACGAGGGGGACAGTTTCCTACGAGCAGTACTTC	CASSSTRGTVSYEQYF
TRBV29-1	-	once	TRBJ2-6	TGCAGCGTTGCGGGGTCTACGGACAGCAGTAGCTCTGGGGCCAACGTCCTGACTTTC	CSVAGSTDSSSSGANVLTF
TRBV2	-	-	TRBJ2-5	TGTGCCAGCAGTTCCCAAGGTCTGCGGGAGACCCAGTACTTC	CASSSQGLRETQYF
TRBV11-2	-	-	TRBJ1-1	TGTGCCAGCAGCTTAGTAGGTCGGGGGGTTTTCACTGAAGCTTTCTTT	CASSLVGRGVFTEAFF
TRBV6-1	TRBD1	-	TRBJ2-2	TGTGCCAGCAGTGATAACAGGGGGCCGAACACCGGGGAGCTGTTTTTT	CASSDNRGPNTGELFF
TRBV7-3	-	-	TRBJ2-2	TGTGCCAGCAGCTTACGCGGGGGCCGTAACACCGGGGAGCTGTTTTTT	CASSLRGGRNTGELFF
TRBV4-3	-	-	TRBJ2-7	TGCGCCAGCAGCCCGTATAATAGTGCGGCTGCCTACGAGCAGTACTTC	CASSPYNSAAAYEQYF
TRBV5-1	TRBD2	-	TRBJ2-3	TGCGCCAGCAGTGCGGGAGGGGTTTCTGTTGTGTATTTT	CASSAGGVSVVYF
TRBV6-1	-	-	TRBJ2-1	TGTGCCAGCAGTGATCCGGGTGAGCAGTTCTTC	CASSDPGEQFF
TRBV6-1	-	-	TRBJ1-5	TGTGCCAGCAGTGAAGCGTGGGGATCAGGGCAGCCCCAGCATTTT	CASSEAWGSGQPQHF
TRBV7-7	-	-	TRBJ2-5	TGTGCTAGCAGAAAATTATCAGAGACCCAGTACTTC	CASRKLSETQYF
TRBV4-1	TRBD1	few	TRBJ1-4	TGCGCCAGCAGCCAAGATGGACAGGGAGTTGAAAAACTGTTTTTT	CASSQDGQGVEKLFF
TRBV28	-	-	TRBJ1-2	TGTGCCTCCGGGACTAACTATGGCTACACCTTC	CASGTNYGYTF
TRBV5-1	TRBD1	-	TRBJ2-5	TGCGCCTCCCAAGGGGGGGGACAGGGTGCAGGAGAGACCCAGTACTTC	CASQGGGQGAGETQYF
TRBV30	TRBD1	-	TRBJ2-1	TGTGCCTGGCGAGACAGGGCCACCTACAATGAGCAGTTCTTC	CAWRDRATYNEQFF
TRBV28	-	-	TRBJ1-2	TGTGCCAGCAGTTTATTTGGCGGGAACTATGGCTACACCTTC	CASSLFGGNYGYTF
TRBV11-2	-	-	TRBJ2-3	TGTGCCAGCAGCTTAGACGGGAAAGGCACAGATACGCAGTATTTT	CASSLDGKGTDTQYF